What follows are 15 T cell receptor beta chains derived from one specimen sequenced in a study of graft-versus-host responses after intestinal transplantation. The graft tissue was processed, and this released both intraepithelial and lamina propria lymphocytes. Assay: immunoSEQ multiplex PCR; the TCRdb copy retains only in-frame clones and omits some. The profile shows approximately 10,000 clones, roughly 77% of them singletons. The source material was ileum tissue, sampled about 140 days after intestinal transplantation. The receptors were gathered from a human patient who received an intestinal transplant, so some T cells may come from the graft donor.

This chain uses TRBV6-6 with TRBJ2-3; no clear D. V was cut by 1 base and J by 11 bases, with 13 bases left in between. The germline V gene has CDR1 MNHNY and CDR2 SVGAGI (reference sequence). The CDR3 is made up of 13 amino acids. The CDR3 nucleotides are TGTGCCAGCAGTTACTGGGCCAACCGGCGGCAGTATTTT. Its protein is CASSYWANRRQYF.

The chain recombines TRBV7-9 with TRBJ2-7; possible D gene TRBD1, 6 bases. V dropped 1 base and J dropped 2 bases, with 15 bases sitting between them. In germline, CDR1 is SEHNR, CDR2 FQNEAQ (reference sequence). The CDR3 is made up of 16 amino acids. In DNA, the CDR3 is TGTGCCAGCAGCTTAGATACCACAGGGATTCCCTACGAGCAGTACTTC. Amino acids: CASSLDTTGIPYEQYF.

The gene calls are TRBV6-6 and TRBJ2-1, with 7 positions matching TRBD2. V was pared by 7 bases and J by 2 bases, with 5 bases of the junction left unmatched. CDR1 MNHNY and CDR2 SVGAGI come from the germline V gene (reference sequence). The CDR3 has 14 amino acids. CDR3 residues: CASNEGRAYNEQFF. The CDR3 region has the DNA TGTGCCAGCAACGAGGGGAGGGCCTACAATGAGCAGTTCTTC.

V gene TRBV2 combines with J gene TRBJ1-1; a weak D match, TRBD1 (6 bases). CDR1 and CDR2 from the germline V gene are SNHLY and FYNNEI. Deletions cut 8 bases from V and 11 bases from J, with 15 bases between. The CDR3 covers 11 residues. The chain's CDR3 is CASLTGMGAFF. CDR3 bases: TGTGCCAGCTTAACAGGGATGGGGGCTTTCTTT.

The V call is TRBV29-1, the J call TRBJ2-3; 9 positions agree with TRBD2. Germline V gives CDR1 SQVTM, CDR2 ANQGSEA. V gave up 3 bases and J gave up 4 bases; unmatched junction bases: 8. This CDR3 contains 15 residues. The CDR3 region has the DNA TGCAGCGTTGATGGGGGGGGACTAGCCCCAGATACGCAGTATTTT. Protein product: CSVDGGGLAPDTQYF.

V usage is TRBV23-1 and J usage is TRBJ2-1; the match to TRBD1 covers 9 bases. TRBV23-1 carries the ORF label, with uncertain function. This CDR3 has 14 amino acids. Germline trimming cut 2 bases from V and 8 bases from J; bases unmatched to any gene: 4. CDR3 in amino acids: CASSQKGQGDEQFF. DNA of the CDR3: TGCGCCAGCAGTCAAAAGGGACAGGGAGATGAGCAGTTCTTC.

The chain recombines TRBV5-1 with TRBJ1-3; D gene uncertain. CDR1 SGHRS and CDR2 YFSETQ come from the germline V gene. The length of the CDR3 is 14 residues. Trimming pared 4 bases from V and 0 bases from J, leaving 8 bases between. CDR3 nucleotides: TGCGCCAGCAGCCTCGGGAACTCTGGAAACACCATATATTTT. Translation: CASSLGNSGNTIYF.

The V gene is TRBV2, the J gene TRBJ2-2; D perhaps matches TRBD2 (6 bases). The CDR3 is 15 amino acids. Trimming left V 0 bases short and J 5 bases short, with 10 bases between. Germline-derived CDR1 and CDR2 are SNHLY and FYNNEI. The CDR3 DNA sequence: TGTGCCAGCAGTGAAGCGCGGGGTTCAACCGGGGAGCTGTTTTTT. This gives the protein CASSEARGSTGELFF.

The chain joins TRBV30 to TRBJ2-7, with D unresolved. Per the germline V gene, CDR1 is GTSNPN and CDR2 is SVGIG (reference sequence). The CDR3 runs to 12 residues. V shed 0 bases and J shed 7 bases, with 10 bases lying between them. In DNA form, the CDR3 reads TGTGCCTGGAGTGTAACGGCGGCGGAGCAGTACTTC. Translating gives CAWSVTAAEQYF.

This chain connects TRBV7-8 to TRBJ2-7, with 8 bases that match TRBD1. Germline trimming cut 5 bases from V and 4 bases from J; bases unmatched to any gene: 4. CDR1 and CDR2 (germline): SGHVS, FQNEAQ. The CDR3 runs to 13 residues. The CDR3 DNA reads TGTGCCAGCAGCCCAGACAGGGGTTACGAGCAGTACTTC. Translation: CASSPDRGYEQYF. Looking up the rest from reference TRBV7-8 and TRBJ2-7 gives the full variable domain: GAGVSQSPRYKVAKRGQDVALRCDPISGHVSLFWYQQALGQGPEFLTYFQNEAQLDKSGLPSDRFFAERPEGSVSTLKIQRTQQEDSAVYLCASSPDRGYEQYFGPGTRLTVT.

The CDR3 bases are TGTGCCAGCAGCTGGACAGGGTCCTATGGCTACACCTTC. Translated: CASSWTGSYGYTF. The chain combines TRBV7-3 with TRBJ1-2; 8 bases are a match to TRBD1. The germline CDR1 and CDR2 sequences are SGHTA and FQGTGA. This CDR3 comprises 13 residues. V dropped 4 bases and J dropped 4; count of bases not matched to a gene: 2.

DNA for the CDR3: TGCAGCGTTCTTACTTCTAGCGGGAGCTCCTACAATGAGCAGTTCTTC. Its translation is CSVLTSSGSSYNEQFF. The rearrangement uses TRBV29-1 and TRBJ2-1, with 10 bases fitting TRBD2. The junction had 7 bases not matched to a gene; V was cut back by 5 bases and J by 0 bases. There are 16 residues in the CDR3. CDR1 and CDR2 from the germline V gene are SQVTM and ANQGSEA.

This clone came up a few times. V is TRBV5-4 and J is TRBJ2-1; tentative D call: TRBD2 (7 bases). The CDR3 has 16 residues. CDR1 and CDR2 (germline): SGHNT, YYREEE (reference sequence). Deletions cut 4 bases from V and 10 bases from J, with 24 bases between. CDR3 region: CASSQGRGGATEEQFF. CDR3 nucleotide sequence: TGTGCCAGCAGCCAAGGTCGAGGGGGGGCTACGGAGGAGCAGTTCTTC.

The V and J genes are TRBV29-1 and TRBJ2-3; TRBD1 matches at 9 bases. V lost 6 bases to trimming and J lost 4 bases; unmatched junction nucleotides: 8. Germline CDR1 is SQVTM and CDR2 is ANQGSEA. The CDR3 extends over 14 amino acids. This CDR3 is CSVTGQGGADTQYF. The CDR3, as DNA: TGCAGCGTGACGGGACAGGGAGGCGCAGATACGCAGTATTTT.

The rearrangement links TRBV7-9 to TRBJ1-1, with D possibly matching TRBD1 (5 bases). The V gene lost 5 bases and the J gene lost 2 bases, with 15 bases spanning the gap. The V gene's germline CDR1 is SEHNR and CDR2 FQNEAQ (reference sequence). The CDR3 has 15 residues. CDR3 amino acids: CASSHPRTPNTEAFF. CDR3 DNA: TGTGCCAGCAGCCACCCCCGGACACCAAACACTGAAGCTTTCTTT.